These T cell receptor beta chains were read from a single sample in a study of T cells after yellow fever vaccination. TCRdb re-analysed the 5' RACE reads in MiXCR, keeping a single row per CDR3 protein. This repertoire shows more than 15,000 distinct CDR3 sequences, approximately 4% found once; its top ten account for 0.4% to 0.45%. Sample: PBMCs, either bulk or a sorted T-cell subset (CD4+, CD8+, memory, or dextramer-sorted; not recorded which), taken 15 days after the yellow fever booster vaccination. These receptors all stem from a man aged 30-40 years who received the YFV17D yellow fever vaccine. Each CDR3 is given with its conserved first and last residue. The D gene is left open where the match is weak. Rows give clone size only sometimes, using once, few, many, or a class for an expanded clone.

j_call d_call clone_size v_call cdr3_aa cdr3_nt
TRBJ2-1 TRBD2 many TRBV20-1 CSAREREGLSNEQFF TGCAGTGCTAGAGAACGGGAGGGCCTCAGCAATGAGCAGTTCTTC
TRBJ2-1 TRBD1 many TRBV19 CASSISGTEYNEQFF TGTGCCAGTAGTATATCCGGGACAGAGTACAATGAGCAGTTCTTC
TRBJ2-1 TRBD2 many TRBV10-1 CASSESDGRPINEQFF TGCGCCAGCAGTGAGTCGGACGGGAGGCCAATAAATGAGCAGTTCTTC
TRBJ2-6 NA many TRBV10-3 CAITPGRSGANVLTF TGTGCCATCACACCGGGTCGCTCTGGGGCCAACGTCCTGACTTTC
TRBJ2-7 TRBD1 many TRBV18 CASSPRTGEGGFAYEQYF TGTGCCAGCTCACCACGGACAGGGGAAGGGGGATTCGCCTACGAGCAGTACTTC
TRBJ2-2 NA many TRBV6-5 CASSPWSAFNGELFF TGTGCCAGCAGTCCCTGGTCGGCATTTAACGGGGAGCTGTTTTTT
TRBJ2-2 TRBD2 many TRBV20-1 CCARGGTSVGTGELFF TGCTGTGCTAGAGGCGGGACTAGTGTCGGCACCGGGGAGCTGTTTTTT
TRBJ1-2 NA many TRBV7-2 CASSLEGSLAHYGYTF TGTGCCAGCAGCTTAGAAGGGTCTCTGGCCCACTATGGCTACACCTTC
TRBJ2-7 NA medium-sized TRBV4-2 CASSQGRNGWEQYF TGTGCCAGCAGCCAAGGGCGGAATGGTTGGGAGCAGTACTTC
TRBJ2-1 NA many TRBV12-3/TRBV12-4 CASSSSVTDYNEQFF TGTGCCAGCAGTTCTTCCGTTACCGACTACAATGAGCAGTTCTTC
TRBJ2-3 TRBD2 many TRBV20-1 CSARLLAGGPRDTQYF TGCAGTGCTAGATTACTAGCGGGAGGGCCGAGGGATACGCAGTATTTT
TRBJ2-1 TRBD1 many TRBV12-3/TRBV12-4 CASSFGDSNEQFF TGTGCCAGCAGTTTTGGGGACAGCAATGAGCAGTTCTTC
TRBJ2-2 NA NA TRBV13 CASSSGNLSPGELFF TGTGCCAGCAGCTCGGGGAATTTGTCACCCGGGGAGCTGTTTTTT
TRBJ2-1 NA many TRBV6-5 CASSYVLAEDNEQFF TGTGCCAGCAGTTATGTATTAGCGGAGGACAATGAGCAGTTCTTC
TRBJ2-7 NA NA TRBV29-1 CSVSRDSEQYF TGCAGCGTTTCCCGGGACTCCGAGCAGTACTTC
TRBJ2-2 NA many TRBV20-1 CSARVETGELFF TGCAGTGCTAGAGTAGAGACCGGGGAGCTGTTTTTT
TRBJ1-5 TRBD1 many TRBV5-5 CASSAGQGVQPQHF TGTGCCAGCAGCGCGGGACAGGGGGTTCAGCCCCAGCATTTT
TRBJ2-5 TRBD2 many TRBV9 CASSVAGRQRGETQYF TGTGCCAGCAGCGTAGCTGGTCGGCAGCGGGGAGAGACCCAGTACTTC
TRBJ1-1 NA many TRBV5-6 CASRVGRGTEAFF TGTGCCAGCAGAGTGGGTAGGGGCACTGAAGCTTTCTTT
TRBJ2-4 NA medium-sized TRBV9 CASSDSGAKNIQYF TGTGCCAGCAGCGACAGCGGAGCCAAAAACATTCAGTACTTC
TRBJ2-1 TRBD1 few TRBV19 CASSLGPGQGAF TGTGCCAGTAGTCTAGGTCCGGGACAGGGAGCCTTC
TRBJ1-1 NA few TRBV30 CAWSVKWVGITEAFF TGTGCCTGGAGTGTAAAGTGGGTGGGGATAACTGAAGCTTTCTTT
TRBJ2-1 TRBD2 many TRBV20-1 CSARDYSGAETYNEQFF TGCAGTGCTAGGGACTATAGCGGGGCAGAAACCTACAATGAGCAGTTCTTC
TRBJ1-4 NA many TRBV7-9 CASSLEGEKLFF TGTGCCAGCAGCTTAGAGGGTGAAAAACTGTTTTTT
TRBJ2-7 NA many TRBV6-5 CASSPSGYEQYF TGTGCCAGCAGTCCATCCGGCTACGAGCAGTACTTC
TRBJ2-5 NA medium-sized TRBV7-6 CASSLSLQETQYF TGTGCCAGCAGCTTGTCACTACAAGAGACCCAGTACTTC
TRBJ2-3 NA many TRBV7-9 CASSPQVRDTQYF TGTGCCAGCAGCCCCCAAGTACGAGATACGCAGTATTTT
TRBJ2-1 TRBD2 many TRBV27 CASSLLAGPYNEQFF TGTGCCAGCAGCTTACTAGCGGGGCCATACAATGAGCAGTTCTTC
TRBJ1-1 NA many TRBV5-6 CASSPPRSLQNTEAFF TGTGCCAGCAGCCCCCCAAGGTCGCTACAAAACACTGAAGCTTTCTTT
TRBJ2-3 NA many TRBV7-6 CASSLEWAAGSDTQYF TGTGCCAGCAGCTTAGAGTGGGCAGCCGGCTCAGATACGCAGTATTTT
TRBJ2-5 TRBD2 many TRBV4-3 CASSQDTGLGPRTQYF TGCGCCAGCAGCCAAGATACAGGACTAGGTCCGCGGACCCAGTACTTC
TRBJ1-1 NA many TRBV5-4 CASSPALNTEAFF TGTGCCAGCAGCCCCGCCCTAAACACTGAAGCTTTCTTT
TRBJ2-1 NA many TRBV28 CASSPIGGSYNEQFF TGTGCCAGCAGTCCCATTGGCGGGTCGTACAATGAGCAGTTCTTC
TRBJ1-1 NA many TRBV7-9 CASSLEYTEAFF TGTGCCAGCAGCTTAGAATACACTGAAGCTTTCTTT
TRBJ2-3 NA many TRBV3-1 CASSQSRWSFDTDTQYF TGTGCCAGCAGCCAGTCACGCTGGTCCTTTGACACAGATACGCAGTATTTT
TRBJ2-1 NA many TRBV30 CAWTITPRNEQFF TGTGCCTGGACTATCACCCCAAGGAATGAGCAGTTCTTC
TRBJ2-1 NA medium-sized TRBV7-2 CASSPAWLSTNNEQFF TGTGCCAGCAGCCCGGCGTGGTTGTCGACGAACAATGAGCAGTTCTTC
TRBJ2-5 NA many TRBV6-2/TRBV6-3 CASSRGTSGMETQYF TGTGCCAGCAGTCGCGGGACCTCCGGGATGGAGACCCAGTACTTC
TRBJ2-4 TRBD2 many TRBV2 CASRAAQEGLAGLAKNIQYF TGTGCCAGCAGAGCAGCTCAAGAGGGACTAGCGGGTTTAGCCAAAAACATTCAGTACTTC
TRBJ2-5 TRBD2 many TRBV20-1 CSARGTSGYQETQYF TGCAGTGCTCGCGGGACTAGCGGGTACCAAGAGACCCAGTACTTC
TRBJ1-5 NA many TRBV12-3/TRBV12-4 CASSIYRDQPQHF TGTGCCAGCAGTATCTACAGGGATCAGCCCCAGCATTTT
TRBJ2-7 TRBD2 many TRBV6-5 CASSPPARAGAPEQYF TGTGCCAGCAGCCCCCCGGCTCGAGCGGGAGCCCCCGAGCAGTACTTC